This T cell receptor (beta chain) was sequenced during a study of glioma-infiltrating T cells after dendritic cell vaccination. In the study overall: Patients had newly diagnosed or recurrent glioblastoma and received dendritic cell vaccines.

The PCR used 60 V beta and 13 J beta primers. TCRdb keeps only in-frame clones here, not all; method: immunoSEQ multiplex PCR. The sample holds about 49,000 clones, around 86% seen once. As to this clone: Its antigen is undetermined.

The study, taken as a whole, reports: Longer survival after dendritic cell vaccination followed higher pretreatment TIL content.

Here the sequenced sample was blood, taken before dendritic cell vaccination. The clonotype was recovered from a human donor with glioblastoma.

CDR3 region: CASSQDSSLRGYTF. CDR3 nucleotides: TGTGCCAGCAGCCAGGACAGTTCCTTGAGGGGCTACACCTTC. V is TRBV11-2 and J is TRBJ1-2, with D perhaps TRBD1 (6 bases). Looked up from germline, CDR1 is SGHAT and CDR2 is FQNNGV. Between the trimmed V and J ends, which lost 5 bases and 8 bases, there was a span of 18 bases. This CDR3 comprises 14 residues.